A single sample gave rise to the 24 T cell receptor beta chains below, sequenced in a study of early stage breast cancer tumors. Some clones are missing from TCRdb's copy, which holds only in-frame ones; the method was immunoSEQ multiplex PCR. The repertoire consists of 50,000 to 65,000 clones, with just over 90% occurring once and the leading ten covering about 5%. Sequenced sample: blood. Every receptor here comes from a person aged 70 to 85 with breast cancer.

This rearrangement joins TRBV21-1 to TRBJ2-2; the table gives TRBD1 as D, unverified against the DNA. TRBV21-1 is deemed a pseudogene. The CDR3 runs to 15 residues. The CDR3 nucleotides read TGTGCCAGCAGCCTTTGGACACTGAACACCGGGGAGCTGTTTTTT. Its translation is CASSLWTLNTGELFF.

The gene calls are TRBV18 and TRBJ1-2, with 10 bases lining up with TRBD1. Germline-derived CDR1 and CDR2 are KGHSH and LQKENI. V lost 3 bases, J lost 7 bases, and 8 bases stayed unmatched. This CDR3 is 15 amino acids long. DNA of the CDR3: TGTGCCAGCTCACCGGCATCGGGGGACAGGGGTGGCTACACCTTC. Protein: CASSPASGDRGGYTF.

The CDR3: CASSGGTGPQAFF. The DNA of the CDR3 is TGCGCCAGCAGCGGAGGGACAGGTCCTCAAGCTTTCTTT. V is TRBV5-1 and J is TRBJ1-1; 8 bases agree with TRBD1. CDR3 size: 13 residues. J was trimmed by 9 bases and V by 4 bases; bases with no gene match: 8. Germline-derived CDR1 and CDR2 are SGHRS and YFSETQ.

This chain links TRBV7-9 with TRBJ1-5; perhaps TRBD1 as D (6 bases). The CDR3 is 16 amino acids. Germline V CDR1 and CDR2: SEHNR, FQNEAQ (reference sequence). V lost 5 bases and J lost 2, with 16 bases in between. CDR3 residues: CASSGPQGRGNQPQHF. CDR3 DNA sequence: TGTGCCAGCAGCGGGCCACAGGGTCGGGGCAATCAGCCCCAGCATTTT.

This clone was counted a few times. CDR3 nucleotides: TGTGCCAGCAGTTTTAATGGAGATAATTCACCCCTCCACTTT. Protein sequence: CASSFNGDNSPLHF. This chain joins TRBV28 and TRBJ1-6; no definite D call. V lost 3 bases and J lost 5, with 8 bases in between. Germline V gene data show CDR1 as MDHEN and CDR2 as SYDVKM. There are 14 residues in the CDR3.

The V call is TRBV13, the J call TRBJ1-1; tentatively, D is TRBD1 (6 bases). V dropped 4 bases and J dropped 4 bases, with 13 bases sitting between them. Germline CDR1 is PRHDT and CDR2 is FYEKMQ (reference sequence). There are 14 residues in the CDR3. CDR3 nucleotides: TGTGCCAGCAGCTCAACAGGGTGGGGCACTGAAGCTTTCTTT. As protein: CASSSTGWGTEAFF.

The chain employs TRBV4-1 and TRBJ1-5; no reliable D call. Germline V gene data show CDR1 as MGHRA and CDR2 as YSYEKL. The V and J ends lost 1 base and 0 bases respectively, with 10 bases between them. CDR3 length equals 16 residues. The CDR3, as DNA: TGCGCCAGCAGCCAAGCTTGGGGAGATAGCAATCAGCCCCAGCATTTT. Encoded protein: CASSQAWGDSNQPQHF.

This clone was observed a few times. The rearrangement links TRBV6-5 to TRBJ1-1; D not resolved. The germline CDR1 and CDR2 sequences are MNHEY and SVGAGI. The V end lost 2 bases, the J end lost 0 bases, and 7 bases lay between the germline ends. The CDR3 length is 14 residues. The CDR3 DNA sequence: TGTGCCAGCAGTTACGGGCTTCTGAACACTGAAGCTTTCTTT. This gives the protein CASSYGLLNTEAFF.

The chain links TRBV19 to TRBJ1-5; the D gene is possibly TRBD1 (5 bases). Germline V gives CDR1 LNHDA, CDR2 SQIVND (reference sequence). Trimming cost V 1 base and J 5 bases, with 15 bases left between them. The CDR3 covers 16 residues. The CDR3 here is CASSIGAGKVYQPQHF. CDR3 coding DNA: TGTGCCAGTAGTATAGGGGCAGGGAAGGTTTATCAGCCCCAGCATTTT.

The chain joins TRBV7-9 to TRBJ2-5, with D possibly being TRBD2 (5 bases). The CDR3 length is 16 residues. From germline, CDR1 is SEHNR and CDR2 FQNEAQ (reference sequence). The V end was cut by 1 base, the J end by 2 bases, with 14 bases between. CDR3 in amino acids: CASSLGVRRTQETQYF. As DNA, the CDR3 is TGTGCCAGCAGCTTAGGGGTCAGACGGACTCAAGAGACCCAGTACTTC.

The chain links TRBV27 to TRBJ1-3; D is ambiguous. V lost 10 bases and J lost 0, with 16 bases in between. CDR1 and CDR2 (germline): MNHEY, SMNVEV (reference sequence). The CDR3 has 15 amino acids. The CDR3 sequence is CATKSQPSSGNTIYF. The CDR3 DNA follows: TGTGCCACCAAATCCCAACCGAGCTCTGGAAACACCATATATTTT.

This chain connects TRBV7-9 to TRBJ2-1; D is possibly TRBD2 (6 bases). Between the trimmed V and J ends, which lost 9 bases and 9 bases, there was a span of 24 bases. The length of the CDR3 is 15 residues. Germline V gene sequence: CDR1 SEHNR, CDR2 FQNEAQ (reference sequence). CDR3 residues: CARSRASATYGEQFF. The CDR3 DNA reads TGTGCCAGATCCCGGGCTAGCGCCACGTACGGTGAGCAGTTCTTC.

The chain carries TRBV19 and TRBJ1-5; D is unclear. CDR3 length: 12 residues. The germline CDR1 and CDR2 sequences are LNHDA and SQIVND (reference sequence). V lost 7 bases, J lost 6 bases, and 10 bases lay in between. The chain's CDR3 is CASTDRGQPQHF. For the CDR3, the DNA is TGTGCCAGTACCGACCGCGGTCAGCCCCAGCATTTT. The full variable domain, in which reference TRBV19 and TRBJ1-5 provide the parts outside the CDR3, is DGGITQSPKYLFRKEGQNVTLSCEQNLNHDAMYWYRQDPGQGLRLIYYSQIVNDFQKGDIAEGYSVSREKKESFPLTVTSAQKNPTAFYLCASTDRGQPQHFGDGTRLSIL.

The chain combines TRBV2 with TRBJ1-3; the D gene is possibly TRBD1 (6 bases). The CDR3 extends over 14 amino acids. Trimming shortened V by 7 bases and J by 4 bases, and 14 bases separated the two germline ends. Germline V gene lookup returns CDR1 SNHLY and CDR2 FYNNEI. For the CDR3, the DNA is TGTGCCAGCACCGCGACAGGACGGGGAAACACCATATATTTT. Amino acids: CASTATGRGNTIYF.

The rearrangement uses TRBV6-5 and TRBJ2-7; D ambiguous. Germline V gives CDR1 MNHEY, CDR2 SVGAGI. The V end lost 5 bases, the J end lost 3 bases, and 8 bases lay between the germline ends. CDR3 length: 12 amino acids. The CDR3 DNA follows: TGTGCCAGCAGTGGCGGCAGCTACGAGCAGTACTTC. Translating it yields CASSGGSYEQYF.

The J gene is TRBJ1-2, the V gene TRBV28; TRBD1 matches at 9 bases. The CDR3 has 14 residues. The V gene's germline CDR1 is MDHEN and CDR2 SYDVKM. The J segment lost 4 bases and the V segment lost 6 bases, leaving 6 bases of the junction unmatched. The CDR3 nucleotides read TGTGCCAGCAGAATGGGACAGGGACTCTATGGCTACACCTTC. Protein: CASRMGQGLYGYTF.

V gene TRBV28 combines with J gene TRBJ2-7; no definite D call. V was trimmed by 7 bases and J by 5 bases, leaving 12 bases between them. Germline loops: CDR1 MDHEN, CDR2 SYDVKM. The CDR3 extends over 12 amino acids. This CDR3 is CASTSRWHEQYF. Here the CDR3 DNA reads TGTGCCAGCACTTCCAGGTGGCACGAGCAGTACTTC.

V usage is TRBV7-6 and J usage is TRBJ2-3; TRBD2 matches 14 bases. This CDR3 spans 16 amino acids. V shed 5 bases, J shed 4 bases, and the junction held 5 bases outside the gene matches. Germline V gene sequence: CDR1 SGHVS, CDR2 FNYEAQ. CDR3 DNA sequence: TGTGCCAGCAGCCCCGGACTAGCGGGAGGAGCAGATACGCAGTATTTT. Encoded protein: CASSPGLAGGADTQYF. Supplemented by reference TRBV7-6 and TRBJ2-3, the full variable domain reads GAGVSQSPRYKVTKRGQDVALRCDPISGHVSLYWYRQALGQGPEFLTYFNYEAQQDKSGLPNDRFSAERPEGSISTLTIQRTEQRDSAMYRCASSPGLAGGADTQYFGPGTRLTVL.

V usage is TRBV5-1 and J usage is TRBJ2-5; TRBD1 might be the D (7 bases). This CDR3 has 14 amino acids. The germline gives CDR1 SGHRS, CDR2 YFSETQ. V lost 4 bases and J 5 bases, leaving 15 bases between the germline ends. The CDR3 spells CASSAPTGRETQYF. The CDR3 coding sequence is TGCGCCAGCAGCGCCCCGACAGGGAGGGAGACCCAGTACTTC. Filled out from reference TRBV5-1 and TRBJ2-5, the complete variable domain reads KAGVTQTPRYLIKTRGQQVTLSCSPISGHRSVSWYQQTPGQGLQFLFEYFSETQRNKGNFPGRFSGRQFSNSRSEMNVSTLELGDSALYLCASSAPTGRETQYFGPGTRLLVL.

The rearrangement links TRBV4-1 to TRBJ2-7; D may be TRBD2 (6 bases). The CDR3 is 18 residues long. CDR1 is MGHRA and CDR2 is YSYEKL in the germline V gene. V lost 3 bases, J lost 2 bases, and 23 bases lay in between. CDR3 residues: CASSQLDLGFGGAYEQYF. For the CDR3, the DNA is TGCGCCAGCAGCCAGTTGGATCTTGGATTTGGCGGGGCCTACGAGCAGTACTTC.

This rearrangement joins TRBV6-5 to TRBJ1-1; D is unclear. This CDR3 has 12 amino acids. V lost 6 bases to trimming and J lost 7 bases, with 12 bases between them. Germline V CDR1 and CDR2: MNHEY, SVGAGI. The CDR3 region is CASRAGWGEAFF. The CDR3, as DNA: TGTGCCAGCAGGGCGGGGTGGGGTGAAGCTTTCTTT.

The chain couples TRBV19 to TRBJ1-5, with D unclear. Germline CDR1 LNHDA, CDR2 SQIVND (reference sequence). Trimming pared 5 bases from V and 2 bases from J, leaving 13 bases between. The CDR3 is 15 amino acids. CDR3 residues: CASSPPPRGNQPQHF. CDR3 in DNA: TGTGCCAGTAGTCCGCCGCCCCGGGGCAATCAGCCCCAGCATTTT. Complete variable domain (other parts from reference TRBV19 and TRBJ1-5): DGGITQSPKYLFRKEGQNVTLSCEQNLNHDAMYWYRQDPGQGLRLIYYSQIVNDFQKGDIAEGYSVSREKKESFPLTVTSAQKNPTAFYLCASSPPPRGNQPQHFGDGTRLSIL.

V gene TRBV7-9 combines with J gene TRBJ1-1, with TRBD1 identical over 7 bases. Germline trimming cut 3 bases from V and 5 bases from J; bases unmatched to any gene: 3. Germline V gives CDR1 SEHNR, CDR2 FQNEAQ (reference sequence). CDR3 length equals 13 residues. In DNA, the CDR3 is TGTGCCAGCAGCTTCCAGGGACAGACTGAAGCTTTCTTT. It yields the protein CASSFQGQTEAFF.

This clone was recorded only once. Here the CDR3 reads CASNQEWGQKNIQYF. DNA of the CDR3: TGCGCCAGCAATCAAGAATGGGGACAGAAAAACATTCAGTACTTC. V and J are TRBV5-1 and TRBJ2-4, with 7 bases aligning to TRBD1. The germline CDR1 and CDR2 sequences are SGHRS and YFSETQ. The CDR3 has 15 amino acids. Trimming at V came to 6 bases and at J to 4 bases, leaving 10 bases not matched to a gene.